One and the same sample provided the 15 T cell receptor beta chains below, sequenced in a study of type 1 regulatory T cells. Whole-study results and caveats: Tr1 cells had a more restricted TCR repertoire than non-Tr1 cells.

Which antigens these TCRs recognize remains unknown. TCRdb independently ran MiXCR on the reads; one entry per CDR3 protein. The table records several thousand distinct CDR3 sequences, 30% to 40% of them present only once. The source material was cultured type 1 regulatory T (Tr1) cells, either the whole culture or a sorted fraction (not recorded which). Receptors were obtained from a human donor in good health.

The CDR3 loop is CASSLGQGRLSTEAFF. The CDR3, as DNA: TGTGCCAGCAGCTTAGGTCAGGGGAGGTTGAGCACTGAAGCTTTCTTT. The chain uses TRBV7-9 and TRBJ1-1, with D possibly being TRBD1 (6 bases). The CDR3 has 16 residues. The ends were cut back, 1 base at V and 4 bases at J, with 16 bases in the middle. Germline loops: CDR1 SEHNR, CDR2 FQNEAQ (reference sequence).

In this sample, this clonotype turned up many times. The J gene is TRBJ2-7, the V gene TRBV5-5; D is unresolved. The V and J ends lost 0 bases and 3 bases respectively, with 7 bases between them. The CDR3 loop spans 13 amino acids. Germline V CDR1 and CDR2: SGHKS, YYEKEE (reference sequence). The CDR3 region is CASSLVADYEQYF. The CDR3 coding sequence is TGTGCCAGCAGCTTGGTAGCAGACTACGAGCAGTACTTC.

The sample holds many counts of this clonotype. This rearrangement joins TRBV5-5 to TRBJ2-7; D is unclear. V was cut by 0 bases and J by 2 bases, with 9 bases left in between. Germline-derived CDR1 and CDR2 are SGHKS and YYEKEE (reference sequence). This CDR3 is built from 14 residues. This CDR3 is CASSLERPPYEQYF. The CDR3 DNA reads TGTGCCAGCAGCTTGGAACGGCCTCCCTACGAGCAGTACTTC. Full variable domain (remainder filled in from reference TRBV5-5 and TRBJ2-7): DAGVTQSPTHLIKTRGQQVTLRCSPISGHKSVSWYQQVLGQGPQFIFQYYEKEERGRGNFPDRFSARQFPNYSSELNVNALLLGDSALYLCASSLERPPYEQYFGPGTRLTVT.

In this sample, this clonotype is medium-sized. The chain joins TRBV28 to TRBJ2-3; D might be TRBD2 (6 bases). Germline lookup yields CDR1 MDHEN and CDR2 SYDVKM. The CDR3 contains 20 residues. Trimming removed 3 bases at V and 2 bases at J, with 27 bases between. The DNA of the CDR3 is TGTGCCAGCAGTTTCTATGAGTTTGCAAGCCTAGCGAAGAACACAGATACGCAGTATTTT. Protein sequence: CASSFYEFASLAKNTDTQYF.

This clonotype was detected only a few times. Here the CDR3 reads CASSPLRETQYF. The CDR3 DNA reads TGTGCCAGCAGCCCCCTCCGGGAGACCCAGTACTTC. V gene TRBV2 combines with J gene TRBJ2-5; D remains ambiguous. Per germline, CDR1 SNHLY and CDR2 FYNNEI. The ends were cut back, 6 bases at V and 5 bases at J, with 10 bases in the middle. This CDR3 region has 12 residues.

The gene calls are TRBV27 and TRBJ1-6; 9 bases fit TRBD1. V lost 5 bases, J lost 6 bases, and 5 bases stayed unmatched. The CDR3 spans 15 residues. Germline values: CDR1 MNHEY, CDR2 SMNVEV (reference sequence). CDR3 in amino acids: CASSIGTGTNSPLHF. DNA for the CDR3: TGTGCCAGCAGTATTGGGACAGGGACTAATTCACCCCTCCACTTT.

This sequence joins TRBV5-1 and TRBJ2-1; 9 positions agree with TRBD2. Germline assignment: CDR1 SGHRS and CDR2 YFSETQ. The CDR3 has 15 residues. Unmatched junction bases numbered 6, after V lost 1 base and J lost 7 bases. The CDR3 DNA reads TGCGCCAGCAGCTTGTTTGCGGGAGGGCTTAATGAGCAGTTCTTC. Translation gives CASSLFAGGLNEQFF. Together with reference TRBV5-1 and TRBJ2-1, the CDR3 gives the full variable domain: KAGVTQTPRYLIKTRGQQVTLSCSPISGHRSVSWYQQTPGQGLQFLFEYFSETQRNKGNFPGRFSGRQFSNSRSEMNVSTLELGDSALYLCASSLFAGGLNEQFFGPGTRLTVL.

About this clonotype itself: One end of the junction is discordant with germline, which a read error may explain. The V and J genes are TRBV7-2 and TRBJ2-2; the match to TRBD2 covers 7 bases. The CDR3 extends over 14 amino acids. The V gene's germline CDR1 is SGHTA and CDR2 FQGNSA. The CDR3 loop reads CASSGTIPPGGLFF. CDR3 nucleotide sequence: TGTGCCAGCAGCGGGACTATCCCCCCCGGGGGGCTGTTTTTT.

This chain connects TRBV3-1 to TRBJ2-7, with a possible D match to TRBD2 (5 bases). V was shortened by 4 bases and J by 0 bases, with 13 bases between the two germline ends. The germline V gene has CDR1 LGHDT and CDR2 YNNKEL (reference sequence). CDR3 length equals 15 residues. The CDR3 nucleotides read TGTGCCAGCAGCCCACAACTAGTAAACTCCTACGAGCAGTACTTC. It specifies CASSPQLVNSYEQYF.

The CDR3 coding sequence is TGTGCCAGCAGCTTAGGTTGGGCGGAGACCCAGTACTTC. This translates into CASSLGWAETQYF. The chain couples TRBV7-9 to TRBJ2-5; D ambiguous. This CDR3 comprises 13 residues. V was trimmed by 1 base and J by 5 bases, leaving 8 bases between them. Germline values: CDR1 SEHNR, CDR2 FQNEAQ (reference sequence).

The sample holds a few counts of this clonotype. The chain recombines TRBV19 with TRBJ2-3; 10 bases map to TRBD1. This CDR3 is 16 amino acids long. Losses at the gene ends were 5 bases for V and 4 bases for J; bases not matched to a gene: 9. CDR1 is LNHDA, CDR2 SQIVND, per germline (reference sequence). The CDR3 bases are TGTGCCAGTAGTTCGGCCGGGACAGGGGTGGCAGATACGCAGTATTTT. Translation: CASSSAGTGVADTQYF.

V gene TRBV6-2 or TRBV6-3 combines with J gene TRBJ2-7; D might be TRBD2 (6 bases). Germline V gene data show CDR1 as MNHEY and CDR2 as SVGEGT. The CDR3 has 14 residues. Deletions cut 6 bases from V and 5 bases from J, with 17 bases between. The CDR3 sequence is CASRPLAPSDEQYF. The CDR3 DNA is TGTGCCAGCAGGCCACTAGCACCATCCGACGAGCAGTACTTC.

The genes are TRBV5-1 and TRBJ2-2; D gene uncertain. From germline, CDR1 is SGHRS and CDR2 YFSETQ. The CDR3 is 13 residues long. V lost 7 bases and J 1 base, leaving 8 bases between the germline ends. CDR3 sequence (DNA): TGCGCCAGCTGTCTACAGAACACCGGGGAGCTGTTTTTT. Protein: CASCLQNTGELFF.

This clonotype is labeled as medium-sized. The chain carries TRBV5-6 and TRBJ1-5; D not certain. Germline V gives CDR1 SGHDT, CDR2 YYEEEE. The CDR3 contains 13 residues. Deletions cut 2 bases from V and 7 bases from J, with 10 bases between. Here the CDR3 reads CASSFYGAQPQHF. The CDR3 DNA reads as TGTGCCAGCAGCTTTTACGGCGCCCAGCCCCAGCATTTT.

By proportion, this clonotype is large (0.1 to 1%). The chain uses TRBV5-4 and TRBJ2-3; TRBD2 agrees at 9 bases. Germline V gene sequence: CDR1 SGHNT, CDR2 YYREEE (reference sequence). The junction had 9 bases not matched to a gene; V was cut back by 4 bases and J by 0 bases. CDR3 length equals 17 residues. CDR3 sequence reads: CASSVGGGRGSTDTQYF. CDR3 sequence (DNA): TGTGCCAGCAGCGTCGGGGGCGGGAGGGGAAGCACAGATACGCAGTATTTT.